One and the same sample provided the 2 T cell receptor beta chains below, sequenced in a study of spatial heterogeneity in lung cancer. TCRdb used MiXCR to reprocess the 5' RACE reads, holding one entry per CDR3 protein. The data contain about 44,000 distinct CDR3 sequences, approximately 14% of them singletons. Regarding time point: sample taken at primary tumor resection. Specimen: PBMCs, collected at surgery. All receptors come from a male donor with early-stage non-small cell lung cancer.

The chain couples TRBV6-5 to TRBJ1-1; TRBD1 is a possible D gene (5 bases). The CDR3 has 13 amino acids. CDR1 and CDR2 (germline): MNHEY, SVGAGI. V lost 2 bases and J lost 1, with 5 bases in between. Written as DNA, the CDR3 is TGTGCCAGCAGTTACAGGGGGAACACTGAAGCTTTCTTT. As protein: CASSYRGNTEAFF.

The chain recombines TRBV9 with TRBJ1-5, with D perhaps matching TRBD1 (6 bases). V was clipped by 5 bases and J by 0 bases, with 12 bases between them. The CDR3 runs to 15 residues. Per germline, CDR1 SGDLS and CDR2 YYNGEE. Here the CDR3 reads CASSPTGNSNQPQHF. The CDR3 nucleotides read TGTGCCAGCAGTCCGACAGGTAATAGCAATCAGCCCCAGCATTTT.